Sequencing of this TCR beta chain was carried out in a study of cytomegalovirus exposure and HLA in healthy donors. Study as a whole: An early release of data contained roughly 86 million unique TCRs, which came from HLA-typed donors.

For this clone: What it recognizes is unknown.

The germline gives CDR1 GTSNPN, CDR2 SVGIG (reference sequence). CDR3 length equals 13 residues. After removal of 4 bases from V and 5 bases from J, the junction contained 5 bases not matched to a gene. Whole-study findings and limits: Cytomegalovirus association was assigned to about 150 TCR beta chains. One cluster of highly shared sequence variants probably arose as a sequencing artifact.

Amplification used 60 Vbeta primers and 13 Jbeta primers. Some clones are missing from TCRdb's copy, which holds only in-frame ones; the method was immunoSEQ multiplex PCR. The repertoire holds under 200,000 clones, with roughly 90% as singletons. The sample consisted of PBMCs. The chain links TRBV30 to TRBJ2-5; 9 bases fit TRBD1. This TCR came from a woman younger than 35 in good health and CMV-seronegative. The CDR3 reads CAWTGQGRETQYF. As DNA, the CDR3 is TGTGCCTGGACCGGACAGGGGAGGGAGACCCAGTACTTC.